The table lists the clone carrying this T cell receptor beta chain with a count of one. This CDR3 spans 17 amino acids. Germline V gene lookup returns CDR1 LNHDA and CDR2 SQIVND (reference sequence). The V end was cut by 5 bases, the J end by 0 bases, with 14 bases between. The sample originates from a study of T cell responses to AZD1222 COVID-19 vaccine. This table comes from immunoSEQ multiplex PCR, and its TCRdb copy is limited to in-frame clones, with some not included. The table records roughly 99,000 clones, about 85% of them present only once. Sequencing was performed on peripheral blood, taken 28 days after the second AZD1222 dose. The TCR comes from an adult who received the AZD1222 COVID-19 vaccine. The chain couples TRBV19 to TRBJ1-6, with a tentative D call TRBD1 (5 bases). CDR3: CASSPEAGSSYNSPLHF. In nucleotides, the CDR3 is TGTGCCAGTAGTCCAGAGGCAGGGTCCTCCTATAATTCACCCCTCCACTTT.